The rows below give T cell receptor beta chains drawn from one sample of a study of blood T cell repertoires in COVID-19. Sequencing used immunoSEQ multiplex PCR; TCRdb keeps in-frame clones, though not all of them. The sample holds about 170,000 clones, 84% seen once. The sample comprised peripheral blood. These receptors were taken from a man between 70 and 80 years old with active or convalescent COVID-19. Both conserved end residues are part of each CDR3. The D gene is left open where the match is weak. For some rows the clone size is stated as once, few or many, or as a class when expanded; others skip it.

V gene: TRBV7-9; clone size: once; J gene: TRBJ2-4; D gene: TRBD1; CDR3 protein: CASSGQGSKNIQYF; CDR3 DNA: TGTGCCAGCAGCGGACAGGGGAGCAAAAACATTCAGTACTTC
V gene: TRBV6-2/TRBV6-3; clone size: -; J gene: TRBJ1-2; D gene: TRBD1; CDR3 protein: CASSYPTGFHYGYTF; CDR3 DNA: TGTGCCAGCAGTTACCCGACAGGGTTTCACTATGGCTACACCTTC
V gene: TRBV7-2; clone size: -; J gene: TRBJ2-1; D gene: TRBD1; CDR3 protein: CASSRDRREYNEQFF; CDR3 DNA: TGTGCCAGCAGCCGGGACAGGAGGGAGTACAATGAGCAGTTCTTC
V gene: TRBV6-6; clone size: once; J gene: TRBJ2-7; D gene: -; CDR3 protein: CASTGQWTSYEQYF; CDR3 DNA: TGTGCCAGCACCGGACAGTGGACCTCCTACGAGCAGTACTTC
V gene: TRBV20-1; clone size: -; J gene: TRBJ1-2; D gene: -; CDR3 protein: CSASGGRLNYGYTF; CDR3 DNA: TGCAGTGCGAGTGGGGGCAGACTTAACTATGGCTACACCTTC
V gene: TRBV20-1; clone size: -; J gene: TRBJ2-1; D gene: TRBD1; CDR3 protein: CSASGVGTAAYNEQFF; CDR3 DNA: TGCAGTGCCAGTGGGGTAGGGACAGCGGCCTACAATGAGCAGTTCTTC
V gene: TRBV3-1/TRBV3-2; clone size: -; J gene: TRBJ1-1; D gene: -; CDR3 protein: CASSQATEAFF; CDR3 DNA: TGTGCCAGCAGCCAAGCTACTGAAGCTTTCTTT
V gene: TRBV7-2; clone size: -; J gene: TRBJ2-1; D gene: -; CDR3 protein: CASSPRLGVKGDEQFF; CDR3 DNA: TGTGCCAGCAGCCCCCGCTTGGGGGTTAAGGGGGATGAGCAGTTCTTC
V gene: TRBV2; clone size: -; J gene: TRBJ1-1; D gene: -; CDR3 protein: CASTFTGTKNTEAFF; CDR3 DNA: TGTGCCAGCACATTTACCGGGACAAAGAACACTGAAGCTTTCTTT
V gene: TRBV5-4; clone size: -; J gene: TRBJ2-7; D gene: -; CDR3 protein: CASSLGAGTYEQYF; CDR3 DNA: TGTGCCAGCAGCTTGGGGGCAGGGACCTACGAGCAGTACTTC
V gene: TRBV6-5; clone size: -; J gene: TRBJ2-4; D gene: -; CDR3 protein: CASGRSSGADQYF; CDR3 DNA: TGTGCCAGCGGACGTAGCTCGGGAGCAGATCAGTACTTC
V gene: TRBV6-2/TRBV6-3; clone size: -; J gene: TRBJ2-7; D gene: TRBD2; CDR3 protein: CASSYPLAGPNYEQYF; CDR3 DNA: TGTGCCAGCAGTTACCCTCTAGCGGGGCCAAACTACGAGCAGTACTTC
V gene: TRBV7-2; clone size: -; J gene: TRBJ2-3; D gene: -; CDR3 protein: CASSLGLVTSRRTDTQYF; CDR3 DNA: TGTGCCAGCAGCTTAGGGTTAGTAACTAGCAGACGCACAGATACGCAGTATTTT
V gene: TRBV7-9; clone size: -; J gene: TRBJ2-3; D gene: TRBD2; CDR3 protein: CASSLRAGGGTDTQYF; CDR3 DNA: TGTGCCAGCAGCTTAAGAGCGGGAGGTGGCACAGATACGCAGTATTTT
V gene: TRBV5-1; clone size: once; J gene: TRBJ2-1; D gene: TRBD1; CDR3 protein: CASTRQGESSYNEQFF; CDR3 DNA: TGCGCCAGCACCAGACAGGGAGAGAGCTCCTACAATGAGCAGTTCTTC
V gene: TRBV5-1; clone size: -; J gene: TRBJ2-1; D gene: -; CDR3 protein: CASSLAGPNNEQFF; CDR3 DNA: TGCGCCAGCAGCTTGGCCGGTCCGAACAATGAGCAGTTCTTC
V gene: TRBV2; clone size: -; J gene: TRBJ1-3; D gene: -; CDR3 protein: CASKGYRTSGNTIYF; CDR3 DNA: TGTGCCAGCAAGGGTTACAGGACCTCTGGAAACACCATATATTTT
V gene: TRBV7-2; clone size: once; J gene: TRBJ1-5; D gene: -; CDR3 protein: CASSLVQMNQPQHF; CDR3 DNA: TGTGCCAGCAGCTTAGTACAGATGAATCAGCCCCAGCATTTT